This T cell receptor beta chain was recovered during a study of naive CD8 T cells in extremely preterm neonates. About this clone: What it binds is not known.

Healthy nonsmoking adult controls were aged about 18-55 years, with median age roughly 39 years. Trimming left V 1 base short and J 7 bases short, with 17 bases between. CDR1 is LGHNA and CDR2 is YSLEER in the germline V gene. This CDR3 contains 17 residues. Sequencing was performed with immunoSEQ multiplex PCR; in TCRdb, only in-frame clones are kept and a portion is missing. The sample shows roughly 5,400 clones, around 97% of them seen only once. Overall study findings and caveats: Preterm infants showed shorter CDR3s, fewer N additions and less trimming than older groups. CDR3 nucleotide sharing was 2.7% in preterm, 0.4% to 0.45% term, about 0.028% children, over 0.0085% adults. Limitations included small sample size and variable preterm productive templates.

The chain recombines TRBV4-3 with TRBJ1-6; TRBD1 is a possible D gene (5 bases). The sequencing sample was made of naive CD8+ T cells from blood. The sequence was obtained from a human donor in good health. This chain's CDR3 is CASSQVVPWAGNSPLHF. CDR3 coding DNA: TGCGCCAGCAGCCAAGTGGTCCCTTGGGCAGGGAATTCACCCCTCCACTTT.